The T cell receptor (beta chain) described here comes from a study of blood T cell repertoires in COVID-19. Here immunoSEQ multiplex PCR was the method, and the copy in TCRdb shows in-frame clones only, minus some. The sample records more than 350,000 clones, roughly 84% being singletons. Trimming removed 3 bases from V and 3 bases from J, with 14 bases in between. Germline V CDR1 and CDR2: MGHRA, YSYEKL. This CDR3 has 15 amino acids. Individuals in the exposed group had encountered a COVID-19 case within 2 weeks preceding study entry. The sequence was obtained from a young woman who had been exposed to COVID-19. Input material: PBMCs or T cells enriched from blood (not recorded which). The chain joins TRBV4-1 to TRBJ1-1; D unresolved. CDR3 amino acids: CASSHDPVTHTEAFF. The CDR3, as DNA: TGCGCCAGCAGCCATGATCCAGTAACGCACACTGAAGCTTTCTTT.